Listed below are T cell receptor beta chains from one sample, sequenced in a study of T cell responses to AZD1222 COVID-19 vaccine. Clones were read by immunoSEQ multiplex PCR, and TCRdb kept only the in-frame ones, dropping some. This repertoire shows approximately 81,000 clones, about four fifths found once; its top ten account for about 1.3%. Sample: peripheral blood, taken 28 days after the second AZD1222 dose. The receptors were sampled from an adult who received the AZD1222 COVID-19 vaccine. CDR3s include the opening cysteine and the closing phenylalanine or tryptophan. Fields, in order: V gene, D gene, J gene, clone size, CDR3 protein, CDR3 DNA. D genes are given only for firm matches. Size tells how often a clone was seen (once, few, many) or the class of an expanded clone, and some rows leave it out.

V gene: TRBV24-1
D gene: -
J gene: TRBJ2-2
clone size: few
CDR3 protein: CATSGRFVMGQNTGELFF
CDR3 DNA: TGTGCCACCAGTGGGCGTTTTGTTATGGGACAGAACACCGGGGAGCTGTTTTTT

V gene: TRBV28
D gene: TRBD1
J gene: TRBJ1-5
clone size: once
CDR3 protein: CASSLGGQGKPQHF
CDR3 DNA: TGTGCCAGCAGTTTGGGGGGACAGGGAAAGCCCCAGCATTTT

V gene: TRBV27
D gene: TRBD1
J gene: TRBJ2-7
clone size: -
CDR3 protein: CASSLSGTASYEQYF
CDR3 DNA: TGTGCCAGCAGTCTGTCCGGGACAGCATCCTACGAGCAGTACTTC

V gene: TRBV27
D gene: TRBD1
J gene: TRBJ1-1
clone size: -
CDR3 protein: CASSTYRGTEAFF
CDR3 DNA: TGTGCCAGCAGCACATACAGGGGCACTGAAGCTTTCTTT

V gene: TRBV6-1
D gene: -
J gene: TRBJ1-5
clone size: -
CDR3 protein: CASSSVAGQPQHF
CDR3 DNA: TGTGCCAGCAGTTCGGTGGCAGGCCAGCCCCAGCATTTT

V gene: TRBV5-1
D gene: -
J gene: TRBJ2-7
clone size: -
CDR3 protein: CASSLAPSEEQYF
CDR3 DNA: TGCGCCAGCAGCTTGGCCCCTAGCGAAGAGCAGTACTTC

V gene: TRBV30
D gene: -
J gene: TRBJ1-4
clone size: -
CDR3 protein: CAWSVADGRNEKLFF
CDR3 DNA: TGTGCCTGGAGTGTAGCGGATGGGAGGAATGAAAAACTGTTTTTT

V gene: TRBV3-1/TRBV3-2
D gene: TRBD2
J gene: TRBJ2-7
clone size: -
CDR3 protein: CASSQGTSGRLYEQYF
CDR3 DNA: TGTGCCAGCAGCCAGGGGACTAGCGGGAGGCTCTACGAGCAGTACTTC

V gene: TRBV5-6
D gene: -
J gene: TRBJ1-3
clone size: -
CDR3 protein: CASSSLQGTAGNTIYF
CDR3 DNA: TGTGCCAGCAGCTCTCTACAGGGAACAGCTGGAAACACCATATATTTT

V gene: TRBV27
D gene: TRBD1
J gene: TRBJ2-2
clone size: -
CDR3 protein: CASSFIDRGVPNTGELFF
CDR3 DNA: TGTGCCAGCAGTTTTATTGACAGGGGGGTCCCGAACACCGGGGAGCTGTTTTTT

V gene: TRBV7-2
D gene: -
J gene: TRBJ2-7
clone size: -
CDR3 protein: CASSWAQTYEQYF
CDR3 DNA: TGTGCCAGCAGCTGGGCGCAGACTTACGAGCAGTACTTC

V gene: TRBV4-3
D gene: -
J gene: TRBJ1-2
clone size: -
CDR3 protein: CASSQDRGSGYTF
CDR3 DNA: TGCGCCAGCAGCCAAGATCGTGGGAGTGGCTACACCTTC

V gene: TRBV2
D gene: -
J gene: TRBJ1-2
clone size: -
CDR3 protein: CASRAQGNGYTF
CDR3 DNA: TGTGCCAGCAGGGCTCAGGGCAACGGCTACACCTTC

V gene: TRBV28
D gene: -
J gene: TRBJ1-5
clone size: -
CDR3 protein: CASSLRQGTYQPQHF
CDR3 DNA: TGTGCCAGCAGTTTAAGGCAGGGGACGTATCAGCCCCAGCATTTT

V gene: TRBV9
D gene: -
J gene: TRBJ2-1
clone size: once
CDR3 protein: CASTPSGVKFNEQFF
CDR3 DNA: TGTGCCAGCACCCCTTCGGGGGTGAAGTTCAATGAGCAGTTCTTC

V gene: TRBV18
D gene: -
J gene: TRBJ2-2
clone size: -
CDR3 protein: CASSPPMVGGELFF
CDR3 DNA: TGTGCCAGCTCACCTCCCATGGTGGGCGGGGAGCTGTTTTTT

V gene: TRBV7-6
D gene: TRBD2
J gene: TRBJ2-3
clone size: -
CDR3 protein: CASSPTGTSGIGQYF
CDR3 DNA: TGTGCCAGCAGCCCCACCGGGACTAGCGGGATCGGGCAGTATTTT

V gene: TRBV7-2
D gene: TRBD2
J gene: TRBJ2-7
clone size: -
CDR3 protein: CASSLEGLAGEQYF
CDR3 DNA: TGTGCCAGCAGCTTAGAGGGACTAGCGGGCGAGCAGTACTTC

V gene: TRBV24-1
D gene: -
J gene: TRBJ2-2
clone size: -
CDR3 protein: CATSDQYRDTNTGELFF
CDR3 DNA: TGTGCCACCAGTGATCAATACCGGGACACAAACACCGGGGAGCTGTTTTTT

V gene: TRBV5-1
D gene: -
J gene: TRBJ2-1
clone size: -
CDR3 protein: CASSAQGWGNEQFF
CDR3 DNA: TGCGCCAGCAGCGCGCAGGGCTGGGGCAATGAGCAGTTCTTC

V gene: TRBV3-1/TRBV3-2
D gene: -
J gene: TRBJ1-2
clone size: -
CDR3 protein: CASSQVQAQGVTF
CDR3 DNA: TGTGCCAGCAGCCAAGTACAGGCACAGGGAGTAACCTTC

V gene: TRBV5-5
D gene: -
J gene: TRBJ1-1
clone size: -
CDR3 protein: CASSLLSGNTEAFF
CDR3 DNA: TGTGCCAGCAGCTTGCTTTCGGGGAACACTGAAGCTTTCTTT

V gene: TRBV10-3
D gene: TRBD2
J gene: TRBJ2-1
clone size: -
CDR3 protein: CAISGAASGSYNEQFF
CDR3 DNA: TGTGCCATCAGTGGAGCGGCTAGCGGGAGTTACAATGAGCAGTTCTTC

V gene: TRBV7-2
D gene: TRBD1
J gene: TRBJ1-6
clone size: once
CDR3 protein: CASSSQGNRGVYNSPLHF
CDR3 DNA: TGTGCCAGCAGCTCCCAGGGTAACAGGGGCGTTTATAATTCACCCCTCCACTTT

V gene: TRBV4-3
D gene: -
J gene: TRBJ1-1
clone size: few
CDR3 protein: CASSQDTAQMGTEAFF
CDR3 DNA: TGCGCCAGCAGCCAAGATACGGCTCAGATGGGCACTGAAGCTTTCTTT

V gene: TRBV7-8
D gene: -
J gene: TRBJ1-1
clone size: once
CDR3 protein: CASSLARRNTEAFF
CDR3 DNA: TGTGCCAGCAGCTTAGCGCGCAGGAACACTGAAGCTTTCTTT

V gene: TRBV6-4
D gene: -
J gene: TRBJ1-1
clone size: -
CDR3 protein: CASSVEEGTEAFF
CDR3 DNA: TGTGCCAGCAGTGTTGAGGAGGGCACTGAAGCTTTCTTT

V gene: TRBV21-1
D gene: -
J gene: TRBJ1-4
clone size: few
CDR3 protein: CASSPGQGAINEKLFF
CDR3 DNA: TGTGCCAGCAGCCCGGGACAGGGGGCGATTAATGAAAAACTGTTTTTT

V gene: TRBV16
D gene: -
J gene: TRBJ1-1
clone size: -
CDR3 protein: CASSPGRTEAFF
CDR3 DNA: TGTGCCAGCAGCCCCGGGAGGACTGAAGCTTTCTTT

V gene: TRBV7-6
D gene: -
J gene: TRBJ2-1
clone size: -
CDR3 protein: CASSFLEGSSYNEQFF
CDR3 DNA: TGTGCCAGCAGCTTTCTGGAGGGATCTTCTTACAATGAGCAGTTCTTC

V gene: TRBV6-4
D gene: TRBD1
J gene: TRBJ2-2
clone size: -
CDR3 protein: CASKGGTGGTGELFF
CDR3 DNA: TGTGCCAGCAAGGGGGGCACAGGGGGAACCGGGGAGCTGTTTTTT

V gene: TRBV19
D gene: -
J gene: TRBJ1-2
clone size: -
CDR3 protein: CAQETGLPDYGYTF
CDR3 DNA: TGTGCCCAAGAAACAGGGCTACCGGACTATGGCTACACCTTC

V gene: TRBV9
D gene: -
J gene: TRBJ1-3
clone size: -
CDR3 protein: CASSASLRDSGNTIYF
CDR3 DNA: TGTGCCAGCAGCGCCTCTCTCAGGGACTCCGGAAACACCATATATTTT

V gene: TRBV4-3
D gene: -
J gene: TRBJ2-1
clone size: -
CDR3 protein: CASSQDPGYEQFF
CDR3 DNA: TGCGCCAGCAGCCAAGATCCGGGATATGAGCAGTTCTTC

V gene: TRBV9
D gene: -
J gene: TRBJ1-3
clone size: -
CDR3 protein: CASSVEGSSGNTIYF
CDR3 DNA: TGTGCCAGCAGCGTCGAAGGTAGCTCTGGAAACACCATATATTTT

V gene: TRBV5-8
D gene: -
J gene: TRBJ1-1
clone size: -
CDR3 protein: CASSLRTVNTEAFF
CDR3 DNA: TGTGCCAGCAGCTTGCGTACGGTTAACACTGAAGCTTTCTTT

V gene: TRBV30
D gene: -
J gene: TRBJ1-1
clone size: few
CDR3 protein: CAWSVLGRVFNTEAFF
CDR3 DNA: TGTGCCTGGAGTGTATTAGGCCGCGTATTTAACACTGAAGCTTTCTTT

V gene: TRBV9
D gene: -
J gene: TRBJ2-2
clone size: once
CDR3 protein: CASSGRVNTGELFF
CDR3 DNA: TGTGCCAGCAGCGGGAGGGTAAACACCGGGGAGCTGTTTTTT

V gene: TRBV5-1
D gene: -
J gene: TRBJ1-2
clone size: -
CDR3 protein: CASSFDKVGLSGYTF
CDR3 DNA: TGCGCCAGCAGCTTCGATAAGGTTGGTCTCTCTGGCTACACCTTC

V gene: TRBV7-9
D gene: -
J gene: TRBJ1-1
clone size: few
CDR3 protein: CASSPSVPGNEAFF
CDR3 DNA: TGTGCCAGCAGCCCAAGTGTCCCGGGGAATGAAGCTTTCTTT

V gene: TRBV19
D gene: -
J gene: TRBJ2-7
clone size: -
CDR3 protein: CASSIVSRHPLEQYF
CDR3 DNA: TGTGCCAGTAGTATAGTGTCCCGGCACCCCTTAGAGCAGTACTTC

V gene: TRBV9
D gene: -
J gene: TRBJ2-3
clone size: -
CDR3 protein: CASSVAGGDRVGDTQYF
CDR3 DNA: TGTGCCAGCAGCGTAGCGGGGGGGGACAGGGTCGGTGATACGCAGTATTTT

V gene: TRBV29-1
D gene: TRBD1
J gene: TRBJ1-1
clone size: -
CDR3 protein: CSVRDRDWNTEAFF
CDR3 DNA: TGCAGCGTGCGTGACAGGGATTGGAACACTGAAGCTTTCTTT

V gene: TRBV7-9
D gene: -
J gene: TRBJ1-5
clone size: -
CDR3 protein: CASSLAGISNQPQHF
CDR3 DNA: TGTGCCAGCAGCTTAGCCGGAATTAGCAATCAGCCCCAGCATTTT

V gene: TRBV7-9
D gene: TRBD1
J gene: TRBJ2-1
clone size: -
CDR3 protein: CASSIDRDNEQFF
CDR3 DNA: TGTGCCAGCAGCATAGACAGGGACAATGAGCAGTTCTTC

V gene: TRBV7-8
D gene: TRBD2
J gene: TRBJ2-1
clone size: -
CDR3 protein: CASSRGVYNEQFF
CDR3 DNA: TGTGCCAGCAGCCGGGGGGTATACAATGAGCAGTTCTTC

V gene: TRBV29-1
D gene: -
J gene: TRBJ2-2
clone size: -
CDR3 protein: CSVGVSNTGELFF
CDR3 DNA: TGCAGCGTTGGGGTTTCGAACACCGGGGAGCTGTTTTTT

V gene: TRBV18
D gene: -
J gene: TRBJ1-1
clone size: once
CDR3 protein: CASSPSETENTEAFF
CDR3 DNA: TGTGCCAGCTCACCGTCCGAGACAGAGAACACTGAAGCTTTCTTT

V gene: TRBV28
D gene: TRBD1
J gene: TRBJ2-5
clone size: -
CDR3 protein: CASSFGRDRGFQYF
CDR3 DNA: TGTGCCAGCAGTTTTGGCCGGGACAGGGGTTTCCAGTACTTC

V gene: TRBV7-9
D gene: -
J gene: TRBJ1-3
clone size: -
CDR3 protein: CAISDNGNTIYF
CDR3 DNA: TGTGCCATTTCAGACAATGGAAACACCATATATTTT